This entry is about one T cell receptor beta chain. The CDR3 is made up of 17 amino acids. Trimming pared 2 bases from V and 3 bases from J, leaving 20 bases between. CDR1 is MGHRA, CDR2 YSYEKL, per germline. Only in-frame clones appear in the TCRdb table, and some are missing; sequencing was by immunoSEQ multiplex PCR. Seen here are hundreds of thousands of clones, over 75% observed once, and the top ten hold 0.0094%. This specimen comes from a study of shared T cell receptors in the human thymus. This same sample was also taken into another study, of human thymus T cells.

Sequencing was carried out using thymocytes. V usage is TRBV4-1 and J usage is TRBJ2-7; weak D call: TRBD1 (6 bases). The sequence was collected from a boy less than two years old with a congenital heart defect. CDR3 bases: TGCGCCAGCAGCCAAATCGCCCCGGGACACACCCTCTACGAGCAGTACTTC. Protein: CASSQIAPGHTLYEQYF.